The rows below give T cell receptor beta chains drawn from one sample of a study of blood T cells in healthy people across ages. From the 5' RACE reads, TCRdb called clonotypes with MiXCR, one entry per CDR3 protein. The table includes 850,000 to 1,000,000 distinct CDR3 sequences, around 49% detected once. Sequencing input: blood. The source of these receptors is a man in his thirties or forties in good health. Each CDR3 is given with its conserved first and last residue. The D gene is left open where the match is weak. The listing skips clone size in some rows; elsewhere it reads once, few, many or a size class.

v_call: TRBV5-5; clone_size: once; cdr3_length: 14; d_call: .; j_call: TRBJ1-2; cdr3_nt: TGTGCCAGCAGCCTTACTCTCGGCGATAGAGGCTACACCTTC; cdr3_aa: CASSLTLGDRGYTF
v_call: TRBV7-9; clone_size: .; cdr3_length: 13; d_call: .; j_call: TRBJ1-1; cdr3_nt: TGTGCCAGCAGCGCAATACAGGGAGCTGAAGCTTTCTTT; cdr3_aa: CASSAIQGAEAFF
v_call: TRBV20-1; clone_size: .; cdr3_length: 15; d_call: TRBD2; j_call: TRBJ2-7; cdr3_nt: TGCAGTGCTAGTGGAGGACTAGCGGGGACCTACGAGCAGTACTTC; cdr3_aa: CSASGGLAGTYEQYF
v_call: TRBV20-1; clone_size: few; cdr3_length: 15; d_call: TRBD2; j_call: TRBJ2-7; cdr3_nt: TGCAGTGCTAGAGATCGGGAGGGAATCTCCTACGAGCAGTACTTC; cdr3_aa: CSARDREGISYEQYF
v_call: TRBV11-2; clone_size: few; cdr3_length: 17; d_call: TRBD1; j_call: TRBJ1-2; cdr3_nt: TGTGCCAGCAGCTTAGCCGGGACAGGGGGCGGTAACTATGGCTACACCTTC; cdr3_aa: CASSLAGTGGGNYGYTF
v_call: TRBV30; clone_size: .; cdr3_length: 13; d_call: .; j_call: TRBJ1-5; cdr3_nt: TGTGCCTGGAGTGCGGGGGGTGATCAGCCCCAGCATTTT; cdr3_aa: CAWSAGGDQPQHF
v_call: TRBV7-9; clone_size: few; cdr3_length: 13; d_call: .; j_call: TRBJ2-4; cdr3_nt: TGTGCCAGCAGCTTAAGGCTACAAAACATTCAGTACTTC; cdr3_aa: CASSLRLQNIQYF
v_call: TRBV11-2; clone_size: .; cdr3_length: 22; d_call: TRBD2; j_call: TRBJ2-3; cdr3_nt: TGTGCCAGCAGAACAATCCGGGTTCAAGCCGAAGCGGGGTTCCTTGTGGCAGATACGCAGTATTTT; cdr3_aa: CASRTIRVQAEAGFLVADTQYF
v_call: TRBV5-1; clone_size: .; cdr3_length: 15; d_call: .; j_call: TRBJ2-3; cdr3_nt: TGCGCCAGCAGCTTGGAAGGGGTATCGCCAGATACGCAGTATTTT; cdr3_aa: CASSLEGVSPDTQYF
v_call: TRBV25-1; clone_size: .; cdr3_length: 12; d_call: .; j_call: TRBJ2-1; cdr3_nt: TGTGCCAGCGAGCGTCACCTAAATGAGCAGTTCTTC; cdr3_aa: CASERHLNEQFF
v_call: TRBV4-3; clone_size: few; cdr3_length: 15; d_call: .; j_call: TRBJ1-4; cdr3_nt: TGCGCCAGCAGCCAAGATGGGGGGTGCGGTGAAAAACTGTTTTTT; cdr3_aa: CASSQDGGCGEKLFF
v_call: TRBV5-4; clone_size: few; cdr3_length: 19; d_call: .; j_call: TRBJ2-5; cdr3_nt: TGTGCCAGCAGCTTGGCCGGGTATAGGGGTGCCGTGGATTCCGAGACCCAGTACTTC; cdr3_aa: CASSLAGYRGAVDSETQYF
v_call: TRBV12-3/TRBV12-4; clone_size: .; cdr3_length: 15; d_call: TRBD2; j_call: TRBJ2-1; cdr3_nt: TGTGCCAGCAGTTCCACCGGGACTAGCGGTAATGAGCAGTTCTTC; cdr3_aa: CASSSTGTSGNEQFF